This T cell receptor (beta chain) was identified in a study of cytomegalovirus exposure and HLA in healthy donors. Researchers ran the PCR with 60 Vbeta and 13 Jbeta primers. Generated by immunoSEQ multiplex PCR, the TCRdb table keeps only in-frame clones and is missing some. Here the sample spans about 130,000 clones, around 70% being singletons. Sequencing input: PBMCs. The source is a man aged 25 to 45 in good health and CMV-seronegative.

The CDR3 spells CASGLAGWLSEQYF. The DNA of the CDR3 is TGTGCCAGCGGACTAGCGGGTTGGTTGAGCGAGCAGTACTTC. The genes are TRBV7-2 and TRBJ2-7; 11 bases match TRBD2. With 8 bases clipped from V and 6 bases from J, the junction kept 9 bases outside the gene matches. Germline V gene data show CDR1 as SGHTA and CDR2 as FQGNSA. The CDR3 spans 14 residues.